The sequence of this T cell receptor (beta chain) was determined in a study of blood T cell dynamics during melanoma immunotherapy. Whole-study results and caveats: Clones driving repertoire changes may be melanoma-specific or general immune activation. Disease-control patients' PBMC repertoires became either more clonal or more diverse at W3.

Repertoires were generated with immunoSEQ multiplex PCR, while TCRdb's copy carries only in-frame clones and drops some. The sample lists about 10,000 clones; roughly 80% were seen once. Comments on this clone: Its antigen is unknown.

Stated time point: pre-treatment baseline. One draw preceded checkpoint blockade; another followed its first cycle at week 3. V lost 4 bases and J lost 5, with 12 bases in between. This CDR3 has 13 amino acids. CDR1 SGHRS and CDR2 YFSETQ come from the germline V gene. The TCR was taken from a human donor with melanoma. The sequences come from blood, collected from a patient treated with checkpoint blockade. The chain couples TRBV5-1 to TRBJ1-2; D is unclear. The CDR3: CASSPWTEYGYTF. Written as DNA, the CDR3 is TGCGCCAGCAGCCCTTGGACTGAGTATGGCTACACCTTC.